This TCR beta chain was captured in a study of shared clonotypes between healthy human individuals. Per the germline V gene, CDR1 is MNHEY and CDR2 is SVGAGI. V was pared by 6 bases and J by 7 bases, with 10 bases of the junction left unmatched. The length of the CDR3 is 15 residues. Whole-study results and caveats: The authors sampled blood alone, and tissue repertoires likely differ. The study found lower generation probabilities in non-shared clonotypes than in those shared by all four donors.

Remarks on this clone: Its cognate antigen is unknown.

It was across several immunoSEQ plates that each subset's genomic DNA was evenly split. Profiling relied on immunoSEQ multiplex PCR, and the TCRdb table lists in-frame clones only, not all of them. This table holds some 2,500,000 clones, roughly 93% found once. V is TRBV6-5 and J is TRBJ1-5; 9 nucleotides align to TRBD1. Sequencing was performed on naive CD4+ T cells from PBMCs. Indicated subset: CD45RA+ positively selected. This TCR derives from a man in his late teens or twenties in good health. Some clones in this sample may be carry-over from other donors' samples. The CDR3 loop reads CASSALDRGLQPQHF. In DNA form, the CDR3 reads TGTGCCAGCAGCGCCCTGGACAGGGGACTACAGCCCCAGCATTTT.